This T cell receptor beta chain is drawn from a study of T cell responses to AZD1222 COVID-19 vaccine. General study findings and limits: At study baseline, merely six AZD1222 recipients were seropositive.

Produced via immunoSEQ multiplex PCR; TCRdb's table is partial and in-frame only. The sample includes tens of thousands of clones, about 80% seen only once; the top ten take over 3%. Trimming cost V 5 bases and J 3 bases; bases outside gene matches: 6. CDR3 size: 16 residues. The analysis combined second doses at about 4 or about 12 weeks. For this clone: Its antigen is not identified.

V gene TRBV6-7 combines with J gene TRBJ2-5; 13 bases fit TRBD2. Being an ORF, TRBV6-7 has a function that is uncertain. This clonotype was obtained from an adult who received the AZD1222 COVID-19 vaccine. The sequencing used peripheral blood, collected 28 days after the second AZD1222 dose. CDR3 coding DNA: TGTGCCAGCAGTCGAACCGGGACTAGCGGGAAAGAGACCCAGTACTTC. It codes for CASSRTGTSGKETQYF.